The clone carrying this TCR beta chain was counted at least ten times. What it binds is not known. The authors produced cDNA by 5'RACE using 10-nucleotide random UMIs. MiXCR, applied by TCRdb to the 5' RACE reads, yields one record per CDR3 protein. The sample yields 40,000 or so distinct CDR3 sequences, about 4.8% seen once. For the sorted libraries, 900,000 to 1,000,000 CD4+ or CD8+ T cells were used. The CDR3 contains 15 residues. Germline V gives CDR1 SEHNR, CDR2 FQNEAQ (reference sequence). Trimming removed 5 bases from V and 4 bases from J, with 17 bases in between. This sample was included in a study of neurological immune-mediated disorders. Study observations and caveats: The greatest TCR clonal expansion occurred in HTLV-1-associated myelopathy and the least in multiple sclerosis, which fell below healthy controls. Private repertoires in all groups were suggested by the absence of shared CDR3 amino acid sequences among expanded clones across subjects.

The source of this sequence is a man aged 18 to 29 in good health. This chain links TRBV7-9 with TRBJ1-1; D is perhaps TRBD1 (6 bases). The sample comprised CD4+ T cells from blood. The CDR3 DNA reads TGTGCCAGCAGCCTACAGGGAGGGGAGGGCACTGAAGCTTTCTTT. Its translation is CASSLQGGEGTEAFF.